Listed here are 9 T cell receptor beta chains from one sample, sequenced in a study of metastatic and nonmetastatic thyroid tumors. Prior to thyroid surgery, none of the patients had received any treatment. TCRdb re-called the PCR reads through MiXCR. The table has about 90,000 clones, 8% to 9.5% seen once; the top ten hold around 8.5%. Sequences were obtained from blood. These receptors were obtained from a female donor with papillary thyroid cancer or a benign thyroid nodule (not recorded which). Some clones in this sample may be carry-over from other donors' samples.

This clone was counted at least ten times. The chain links TRBV19 to TRBJ2-2, with 10 nucleotides matching TRBD1. The CDR3 runs to 17 residues. Germline values: CDR1 LNHDA, CDR2 SQIVND (reference sequence). V lost 2 bases, J lost 6 bases, and 9 bases stayed unmatched. Here the CDR3 reads CASSISLGQGGAGELFF. DNA for the CDR3: TGTGCCAGTAGTATATCTCTAGGACAGGGGGGGGCCGGGGAGCTGTTTTTT.

This clone occurred many times. The V call is TRBV5-1, the J call TRBJ1-2, with TRBD1 matching over 8 bases. Germline V gene sequence: CDR1 SGHRS, CDR2 YFSETQ. CDR3 length equals 14 residues. V lost 4 bases and J lost 3; bases outside the gene matches: 5. CDR3 nucleotide sequence: TGCGCCAGCAGCAACGGACAGGGTGACTATGGCTACACCTTC. Amino acids: CASSNGQGDYGYTF.

In its sample, this clone was seen many times. The rearrangement uses TRBV5-1 and TRBJ2-7; D not certain. The V end was cut by 0 bases, the J end by 7 bases, with 8 bases between. The CDR3 is 12 residues long. Germline CDR1 reads SGHRS; CDR2 reads YFSETQ. The CDR3 bases are TGCGCCAGCAGCTTGGTCACTAATGAGCAGTACTTC. Protein product: CASSLVTNEQYF. The full variable domain, in which reference TRBV5-1 and TRBJ2-7 provide the parts outside the CDR3, is KAGVTQTPRYLIKTRGQQVTLSCSPISGHRSVSWYQQTPGQGLQFLFEYFSETQRNKGNFPGRFSGRQFSNSRSEMNVSTLELGDSALYLCASSLVTNEQYFGPGTRLTVT.

The sample holds many counts of this clone. The chain is built from TRBV2 and TRBJ2-5; 8 bases are a match to TRBD2. This CDR3 contains 15 residues. Trimming removed 2 bases from V and 5 bases from J; junction bases left unmatched: 7. Germline V gives CDR1 SNHLY, CDR2 FYNNEI. In DNA, the CDR3 is TGTGCCAGCAGTGAATATGCGGGGGGAGGTGAGACCCAGTACTTC. This codes for CASSEYAGGGETQYF.

Here the CDR3 DNA reads TGTGCCAGCAGCTTGGAATCCTCCCAAGAGACCCAGTACTTC. Translating gives CASSLESSQETQYF. The chain uses TRBV5-4 and TRBJ2-5, with no clear D. V gave up 0 bases and J gave up 1 base, with 7 bases separating them. CDR3 size: 14 residues. CDR1 is SGHNT and CDR2 is YYREEE in the germline V gene (reference sequence).

The sample holds many counts of this clone. The CDR3 DNA reads as TGCGCCAGCAGCCAAGATACCAGCGGGTGGGAGCAGTACTTC. Protein sequence: CASSQDTSGWEQYF. This chain joins TRBV4-1 and TRBJ2-7; tentative D call: TRBD2 (6 bases). Germline loops: CDR1 MGHRA, CDR2 YSYEKL. V was shortened by 0 bases and J by 7 bases, with 13 bases between the two germline ends. The CDR3 consists of 14 residues.

This clone has at least ten counts. The chain's CDR3 is CATSRVRGVGQSVRTEAFF. CDR3 sequence (DNA): TGTGCCACCAGCAGAGTTAGGGGTGTAGGCCAGTCGGTAAGAACTGAAGCTTTCTTT. This chain links TRBV15 with TRBJ1-1, with D tentatively TRBD1 (5 bases). V shed 1 base and J shed 5 bases, with 26 bases lying between them. Looked up from germline, CDR1 is LNHNV and CDR2 is YYDKDF (reference sequence). There are 19 residues in the CDR3.

This clone was picked up many times. V gene TRBV19 combines with J gene TRBJ2-6, with 8 bases fitting TRBD1. Germline assignment: CDR1 LNHDA and CDR2 SQIVND (reference sequence). The CDR3 is 16 amino acids. V was clipped by 5 bases and J by 2 bases; unmatched bases: 5. The CDR3 here is CASSPQGAAGANVLTF. In DNA, the CDR3 is TGTGCCAGTAGTCCCCAGGGGGCTGCTGGGGCCAACGTCCTGACTTTC.

The table lists this clone with many counts. Just one base apart from a much larger clone, this may be a read error. Since no conserved phenylalanine or tryptophan closes the CDR3, a read error is the likely cause. This CDR3 is CASSPGGGAVGYTV. Here the CDR3 DNA reads TGTGCCAGCAGTCCCGGGGGGGGGGCGGTTGGCTACACCGTC. The chain has TRBV27 and TRBJ1-2; perhaps TRBD1 as D (6 bases). CDR1 is MNHEY and CDR2 is SMNVEV in the germline V gene (reference sequence). The CDR3 is 14 amino acids. The germline V and J ends were trimmed by 5 bases and 7 bases, with 17 bases remaining between them.